This T cell receptor beta chain stems from a study of T cells after yellow fever vaccination. Study-wide results and caveats: By day 5 rather than day 15, the secondary response had peaked, though it was weaker.

TCRdb reprocessed the 5' RACE reads via MiXCR and lists one record per CDR3 protein. The data show under 200,000 distinct CDR3 sequences, around 7.3% seen once. This clonotype has only a few counts. Its antigen is not known. The receptor's source is a young man who received the YFV17D yellow fever vaccine. Source: CD4+ T cells sorted from PBMCs, taken around 5 days after the first yellow fever vaccination.

The CDR3 loop reads CASSRRQGRDTEAFF. As DNA, the CDR3 is TGTGCCAGCAGCCGGAGACAGGGTCGAGACACTGAAGCTTTCTTT. The rearrangement joins TRBV7-9 to TRBJ1-1; 7 bases are shared with TRBD1. The CDR3 totals 15 residues. Germline CDR1 is SEHNR and CDR2 is FQNEAQ (reference sequence). With V trimmed by 5 bases and J by 3 bases, 9 bases remained unmatched.